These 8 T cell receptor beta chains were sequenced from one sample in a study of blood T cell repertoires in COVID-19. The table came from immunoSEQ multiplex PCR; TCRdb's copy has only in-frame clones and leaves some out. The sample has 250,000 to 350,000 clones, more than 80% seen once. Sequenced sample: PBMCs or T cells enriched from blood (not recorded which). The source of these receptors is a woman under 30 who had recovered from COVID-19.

This CDR3 reads CASSEQGLRSPLHF. The CDR3 region has the DNA TGTGCCAGCAGTGAACAGGGACTACGTTCACCCCTCCACTTT. The chain employs TRBV2 and TRBJ1-6, with a tentative D call TRBD1 (5 bases). With 2 bases removed from V and 9 bases from J, the gap between germline ends came to 11 bases. Germline loops: CDR1 SNHLY, CDR2 FYNNEI. This CDR3 comprises 14 residues. The whole variable domain, remainder taken from reference TRBV2 and TRBJ1-6, is EPEVTQTPSHQVTQMGQEVILRCVPISNHLYFYWYRQILGQKVEFLVSFYNNEISEKSEIFDDQFSVERPDGSNFTLKIRSTKLEDSAMYFCASSEQGLRSPLHFGNGTRLTVT.

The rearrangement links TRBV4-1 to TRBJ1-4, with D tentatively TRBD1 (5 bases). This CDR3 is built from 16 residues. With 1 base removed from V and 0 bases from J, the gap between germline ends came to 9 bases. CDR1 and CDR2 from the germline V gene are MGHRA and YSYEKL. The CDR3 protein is CASSQAGATTNEKLFF. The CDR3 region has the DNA TGCGCCAGCAGCCAAGCTGGGGCTACAACTAATGAAAAACTGTTTTTT.

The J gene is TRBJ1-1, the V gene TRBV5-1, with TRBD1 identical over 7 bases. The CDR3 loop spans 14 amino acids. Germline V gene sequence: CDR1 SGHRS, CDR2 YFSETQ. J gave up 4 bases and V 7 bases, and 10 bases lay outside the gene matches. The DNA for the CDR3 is TGCGCCAGCGCGGGACAGCCTTTGAGCACTGAAGCTTTCTTT. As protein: CASAGQPLSTEAFF. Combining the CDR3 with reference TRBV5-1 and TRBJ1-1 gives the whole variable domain KAGVTQTPRYLIKTRGQQVTLSCSPISGHRSVSWYQQTPGQGLQFLFEYFSETQRNKGNFPGRFSGRQFSNSRSEMNVSTLELGDSALYLCASAGQPLSTEAFFGQGTRLTVV.

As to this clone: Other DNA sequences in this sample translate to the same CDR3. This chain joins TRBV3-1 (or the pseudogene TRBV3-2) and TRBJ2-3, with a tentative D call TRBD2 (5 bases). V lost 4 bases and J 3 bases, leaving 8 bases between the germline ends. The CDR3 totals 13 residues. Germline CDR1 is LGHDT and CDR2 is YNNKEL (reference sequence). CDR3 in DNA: TGTGCCAGCAGCCCCCCGGGGACAGATACGCAGTATTTT. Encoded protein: CASSPPGTDTQYF.

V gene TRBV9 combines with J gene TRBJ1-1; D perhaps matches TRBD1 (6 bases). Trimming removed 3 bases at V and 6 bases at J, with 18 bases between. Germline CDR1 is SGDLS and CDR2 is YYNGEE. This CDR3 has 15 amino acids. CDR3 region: CASSAPTGYSAEAFF. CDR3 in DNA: TGTGCCAGCAGCGCCCCCACAGGGTATAGCGCTGAAGCTTTCTTT.

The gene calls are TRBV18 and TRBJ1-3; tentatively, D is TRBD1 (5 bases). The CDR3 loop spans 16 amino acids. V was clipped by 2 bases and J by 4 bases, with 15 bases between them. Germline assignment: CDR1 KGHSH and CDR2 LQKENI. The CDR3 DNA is TGTGCCAGCTCACCAACGGGGACTTTCTCCGGAAACACCATATATTTT. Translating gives CASSPTGTFSGNTIYF.

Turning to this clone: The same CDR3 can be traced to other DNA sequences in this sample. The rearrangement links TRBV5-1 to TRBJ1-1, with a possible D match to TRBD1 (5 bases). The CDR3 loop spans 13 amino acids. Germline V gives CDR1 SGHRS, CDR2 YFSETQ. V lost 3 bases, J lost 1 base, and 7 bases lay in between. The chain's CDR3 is CASSSQGNTEAFF. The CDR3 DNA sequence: TGCGCCAGCAGCTCTCAGGGGAACACTGAAGCTTTCTTT.

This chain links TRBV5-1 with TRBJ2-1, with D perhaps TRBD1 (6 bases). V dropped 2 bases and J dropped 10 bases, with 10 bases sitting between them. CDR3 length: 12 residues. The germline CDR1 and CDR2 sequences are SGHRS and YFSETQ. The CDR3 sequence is CASSLVGAEQFF. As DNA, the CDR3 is TGCGCCAGCAGCTTAGTGGGGGCAGAGCAGTTCTTC.